Below are 14 T cell receptor beta chains sequenced from a single sample in a study of OX40 agonist ivuxolimab in advanced cancers. Some clones are missing from TCRdb's copy, which holds only in-frame ones; the method was immunoSEQ multiplex PCR. The sample contains over 55,000 clones, 84% of which appear only once. This sample comprised CD4+ or CD8+ T cells sorted from blood, obtained in a trial of the OX40 agonist ivuxolimab. Receptors originate from an adult with an advanced solid tumor such as melanoma, head and neck, liver or kidney cancer.

This clone was recorded only once. The chain has TRBV5-6 and TRBJ2-2; TRBD2 agrees at 11 bases. Germline loops: CDR1 SGHDT, CDR2 YYEEEE. The trim removed 0 bases at V and 1 base at J, leaving 5 bases unmatched. The CDR3 covers 18 residues. The CDR3 sequence is CASSLVSSGRMNTGELFF. The CDR3 bases are TGTGCCAGCAGCTTGGTTTCTAGCGGGAGGATGAACACCGGGGAGCTGTTTTTT. Full variable domain (remainder filled in from reference TRBV5-6 and TRBJ2-2): DAGVTQSPTHLIKTRGQQVTLRCSPKSGHDTVSWYQQALGQGPQFIFQYYEEEERQRGNFPDRFSGHQFPNYSSELNVNALLLGDSALYLCASSLVSSGRMNTGELFFGEGSRLTVL.

This clone came up once. V usage is TRBV6-5 and J usage is TRBJ2-7; 10 nucleotides agree with TRBD2. There are 14 residues in the CDR3. Germline lookup yields CDR1 MNHEY and CDR2 SVGAGI. V lost 4 bases, J lost 2 bases, and 2 bases stayed unmatched. The CDR3 spells CASSSGTSAYEQYF. Written as DNA, the CDR3 is TGTGCCAGCAGTTCGGGGACTAGCGCCTACGAGCAGTACTTC.

This clone was seen only a few times. The chain has TRBV4-1 and TRBJ1-1; no clear D. Deletions cut 1 base from V and 1 base from J, with 10 bases between. The CDR3 contains 15 residues. Germline values: CDR1 MGHRA, CDR2 YSYEKL. The CDR3 DNA follows: TGCGCCAGCAGCCAAGGGTTTCCGAGGAACACTGAAGCTTTCTTT. This gives the protein CASSQGFPRNTEAFF.

The chain carries TRBV7-3 and TRBJ1-5; D ambiguous. In germline, CDR1 is SGHTA, CDR2 FQGTGA. The CDR3 extends over 13 amino acids. The V gene lost 3 bases and the J gene lost 5 bases, with 8 bases spanning the gap. CDR3 bases: TGTGCCAGCAGCTTCGACCCCGATCAGCCCCAGCATTTT. Amino acid sequence: CASSFDPDQPQHF.

This chain uses TRBV5-1 with TRBJ2-2; D is uncertain. Germline values: CDR1 SGHRS, CDR2 YFSETQ. The V end lost 0 bases, the J end lost 7 bases, and 4 bases lay between the germline ends. This CDR3 is built from 12 residues. The CDR3 reads CASSLEVGELFF. Here the CDR3 DNA reads TGCGCCAGCAGCTTGGAGGTCGGGGAGCTGTTTTTT.

The rearrangement links TRBV6-6 to TRBJ2-7; 9 nucleotides match TRBD2. CDR3 length: 16 residues. Germline V lookup: CDR1 MNHNY, CDR2 SVGAGI (reference sequence). V shed 5 bases and J 4 bases; nucleotides not matched to a gene: 12. CDR3 protein: CASSRISGSTRYEQYF. DNA of the CDR3: TGTGCCAGCAGTCGCATTAGCGGGAGTACGCGGTACGAGCAGTACTTC.

As to this clone: One end of the junction fails to match germline, which may point to a read error. V is TRBV7-2 and J is TRBJ2-3, with D perhaps matching TRBD1 (5 bases). Germline loops: CDR1 SGHTA, CDR2 FQGNSA. This CDR3 contains 14 residues. The CDR3 DNA sequence: TGTGCCAGCAGCCACCCCGGCCCGACAGCTACGCAGTATTTT. Its translation is CASSHPGPTATQYF.

This clone has a single count. This chain uses TRBV7-2 with TRBJ2-3; D is uncertain. This CDR3 contains 14 residues. Trimming stripped 2 bases from V and 3 bases from J, with 9 bases between. Germline V CDR1 and CDR2: SGHTA, FQGNSA. The CDR3 nucleotides read TGTGCCAGCAGCTTATTACTATTTACAGATACGCAGTATTTT. As protein: CASSLLLFTDTQYF.

CDR3 region: CASSSMVAGGWQETQYF. The CDR3, as DNA: TGTGCCAGCAGCTCGATGGTAGCGGGGGGGTGGCAAGAGACCCAGTACTTC. The gene calls are TRBV7-9 and TRBJ2-5, with TRBD2 matching 11 bases. Germline V lookup: CDR1 SEHNR, CDR2 FQNEAQ (reference sequence). The CDR3 totals 17 residues. Trimming took 4 bases from V and 2 from J; bases not matched to a gene: 9.

V is TRBV9 and J is TRBJ1-1; the D is unclear. CDR3 length equals 17 residues. Germline lookup yields CDR1 SGDLS and CDR2 YYNGEE. Trimming left V 4 bases short and J 1 base short, with 20 bases between. This CDR3 reads CASSLLVVGFKNTEAFF. The CDR3 region has the DNA TGTGCCAGCAGCCTCCTTGTCGTGGGTTTTAAGAACACTGAAGCTTTCTTT.

This clone was detected only once. The gene calls are TRBV5-1 and TRBJ2-3; the match to TRBD1 covers 10 bases. V shed 4 bases and J 5 bases; nucleotides not matched to a gene: 4. The germline CDR1 and CDR2 sequences are SGHRS and YFSETQ. This CDR3 contains 14 residues. CDR3 DNA sequence: TGCGCCAGCAGCCCGGGACAGGGGTTAGATACGCAGTATTTT. Residues: CASSPGQGLDTQYF. Using reference TRBV5-1 and TRBJ2-3 for the parts outside the CDR3, the full variable domain is KAGVTQTPRYLIKTRGQQVTLSCSPISGHRSVSWYQQTPGQGLQFLFEYFSETQRNKGNFPGRFSGRQFSNSRSEMNVSTLELGDSALYLCASSPGQGLDTQYFGPGTRLTVL.

The chain uses TRBV7-2 and TRBJ2-5; D gene uncertain. The J call may be mistaken, given a closer DNA end match to TRBJ2-7. This CDR3 spans 13 amino acids. In germline, CDR1 is SGHTA, CDR2 FQGNSA. The DNA of the CDR3 is TGTGCCAGCAGCACTTATCCGGACTACGAGCAGTACTTC. Amino acids: CASSTYPDYEQYF.

For the CDR3, the DNA is TGTGCCAGTAGTATTATGGGTGGAAACACCATATATTTT. This translates into CASSIMGGNTIYF. The rearrangement links TRBV19 to TRBJ1-3, with D unresolved. The CDR3 contains 13 residues. The V and J ends lost 3 bases and 3 bases respectively, with 6 bases between them. Per the germline V gene, CDR1 is LNHDA and CDR2 is SQIVND (reference sequence).

With respect to this clone: This sample also contains other DNA sequences that code for the same CDR3. The V gene is TRBV6-1, the J gene TRBJ1-2, with D unresolved. Germline CDR1 MNHNS, CDR2 SASEGT. V gave up 10 bases and J gave up 3 bases, with 15 bases separating them. The CDR3 runs to 13 residues. For the CDR3, the DNA is TGTGCCACTCGACAAGGGAAGGACTATGGCTACACCTTC. Translation gives CATRQGKDYGYTF.